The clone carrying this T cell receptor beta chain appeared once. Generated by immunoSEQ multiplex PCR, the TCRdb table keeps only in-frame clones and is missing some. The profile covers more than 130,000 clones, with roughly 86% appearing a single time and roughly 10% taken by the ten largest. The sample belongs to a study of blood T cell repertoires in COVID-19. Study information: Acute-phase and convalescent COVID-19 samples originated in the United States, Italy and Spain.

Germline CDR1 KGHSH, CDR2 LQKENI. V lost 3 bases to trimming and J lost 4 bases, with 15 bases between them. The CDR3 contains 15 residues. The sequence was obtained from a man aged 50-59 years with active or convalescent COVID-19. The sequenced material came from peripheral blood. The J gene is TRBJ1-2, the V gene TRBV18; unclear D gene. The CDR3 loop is CASSPQVQGSYGYTF. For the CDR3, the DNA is TGTGCCAGCTCACCTCAGGTGCAAGGATCCTATGGCTACACCTTC.